The 2 T cell receptor beta chains below all came from one sample that was sequenced in a study of T cells in Graves' hyperthyroidism and ophthalmopathy. It was RNA transcripts that yielded the amplified TCR beta CDR3 regions. The TCR CDR3 first-round RT-PCR relied on the HTBI primer set. TCRdb reprocessed the multiplex PCR reads via MiXCR and lists one record per CDR3 protein. The top ten hold around 8% of the sample, which has 700,000 or so distinct CDR3 sequences, around 17% seen once. The specimen was blood. The origin of the receptors is a young man with Graves' hyperthyroidism.

This clonotype has just one count. The chain joins TRBV5-5 to TRBJ2-7; D call uncertain. V dropped 5 bases and J dropped 4 bases, with 19 bases sitting between them. CDR3 length equals 15 residues. Germline V gene sequence: CDR1 SGHKS, CDR2 YYEKEE (reference sequence). The CDR3 reads CASSFQQATGYEQYF. In DNA, the CDR3 is TGTGCCAGCAGTTTCCAGCAGGCCACCGGGTACGAGCAGTACTTC. Full variable domain (outside the CDR3, taken from reference TRBV5-5 and TRBJ2-7): DAGVTQSPTHLIKTRGQQVTLRCSPISGHKSVSWYQQVLGQGPQFIFQYYEKEERGRGNFPDRFSARQFPNYSSELNVNALLLGDSALYLCASSFQQATGYEQYFGPGTRLTVT.

The rearrangement uses TRBV12-3 or TRBV12-4 and TRBJ1-2; the match to TRBD1 covers 8 bases. Trimming removed 5 bases from V and 6 bases from J; junction bases left unmatched: 5. The CDR3 extends over 13 amino acids. CDR3 bases: TGTGCCAGCAGTGGAGGGACAGGAGATGGCTACACCTTC. Translated: CASSGGTGDGYTF.